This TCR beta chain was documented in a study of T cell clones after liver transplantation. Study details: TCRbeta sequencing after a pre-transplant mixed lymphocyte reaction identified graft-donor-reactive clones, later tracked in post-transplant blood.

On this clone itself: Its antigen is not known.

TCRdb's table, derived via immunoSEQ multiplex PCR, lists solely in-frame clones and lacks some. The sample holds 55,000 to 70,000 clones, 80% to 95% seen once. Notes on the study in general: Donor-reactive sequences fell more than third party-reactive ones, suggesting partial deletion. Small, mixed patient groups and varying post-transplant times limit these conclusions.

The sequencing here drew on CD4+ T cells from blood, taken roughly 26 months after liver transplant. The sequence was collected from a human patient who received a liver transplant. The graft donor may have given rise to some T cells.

In DNA form, the CDR3 reads TGTGCCAGCAGTTACCCTAGACAGGCGAACACTGAAGCTTTCTTT. This translates into CASSYPRQANTEAFF. The rearrangement links TRBV6-6 to TRBJ1-1, with a possible D match to TRBD1 (6 bases). CDR3 length: 15 residues. The V end was cut by 2 bases, the J end by 1 base, with 11 bases between. Germline-derived CDR1 and CDR2 are MNHNY and SVGAGI (reference sequence).